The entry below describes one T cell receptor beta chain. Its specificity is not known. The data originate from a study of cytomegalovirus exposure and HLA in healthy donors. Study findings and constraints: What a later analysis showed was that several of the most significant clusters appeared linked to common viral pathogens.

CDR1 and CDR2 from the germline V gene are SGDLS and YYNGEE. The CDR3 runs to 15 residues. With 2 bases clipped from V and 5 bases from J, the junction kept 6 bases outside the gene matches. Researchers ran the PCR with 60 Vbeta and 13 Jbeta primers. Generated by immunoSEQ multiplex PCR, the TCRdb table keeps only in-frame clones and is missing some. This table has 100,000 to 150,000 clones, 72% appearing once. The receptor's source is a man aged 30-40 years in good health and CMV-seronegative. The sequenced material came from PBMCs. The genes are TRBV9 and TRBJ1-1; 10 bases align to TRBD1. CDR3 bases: TGTGCCAGCAGCGTGGGACAGGGGACGGGGACTGAAGCTTTCTTT. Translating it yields CASSVGQGTGTEAFF.